The 3 T cell receptor beta chains in this list originate from one sample, sequenced in a study of blood T cell repertoires in COVID-19. Sequencing used immunoSEQ multiplex PCR; TCRdb keeps in-frame clones, though not all of them. The data show a few hundred thousand clones, roughly 88% seen once. The sequenced sample consisted of peripheral blood. Receptors originate from an older man with acute or convalescent COVID-19.

This clone was seen only a few times. The gene calls are TRBV19 and TRBJ1-5; maybe TRBD1 (5 bases). CDR3 length: 15 amino acids. The germline V gene has CDR1 LNHDA and CDR2 SQIVND (reference sequence). The V end lost 5 bases, the J end lost 0 bases, and 11 bases lay between the germline ends. DNA for the CDR3: TGTGCCAGTAGTTTACAGGCTCATAGCAATCAGCCCCAGCATTTT. Protein product: CASSLQAHSNQPQHF.

The V and J genes are TRBV3-1 (or the pseudogene TRBV3-2) and TRBJ2-5, with 14 bases matching TRBD2. This CDR3 has 18 amino acids. Germline CDR1 reads LGHDT; CDR2 reads YNNKEL (reference sequence). Trimming cost V 1 base and J 2 bases; bases outside gene matches: 6. The CDR3 sequence is CASSQARGLAGDQETQYF. DNA of the CDR3: TGTGCCAGCAGCCAAGCCAGGGGACTAGCGGGGGATCAAGAGACCCAGTACTTC.

The V gene is TRBV4-3, the J gene TRBJ1-2, with D unresolved. Germline assignment: CDR1 LGHNA and CDR2 YSLEER. The CDR3 extends over 13 amino acids. Trimming removed 0 bases from V and 8 bases from J, with 10 bases in between. CDR3 in amino acids: CASSQDYGKGYTF. In nucleotides, the CDR3 is TGCGCCAGCAGCCAAGATTACGGGAAGGGCTACACCTTC.